These 22 T cell receptor beta chains were all obtained from the same sample, sequenced in a study of cytomegalovirus exposure and HLA in healthy donors. PCR used 60 Vbeta primers and 13 Jbeta primers. The method was immunoSEQ multiplex PCR; TCRdb's version includes in-frame clones alone and lacks a portion of them. The sample has about 180,000 clones, 84% seen once. What was sequenced was PBMCs. The receptors originated from a girl aged 2-10 years in good health and CMV-seropositive.

V usage is TRBV19 and J usage is TRBJ2-6, with TRBD1 as a possible D gene (5 bases). Germline-derived CDR1 and CDR2 are LNHDA and SQIVND (reference sequence). The CDR3 spans 15 residues. Trimming left V 5 bases short and J 2 bases short, with 10 bases between. CDR3: CASSPTGTGANVLTF. CDR3 DNA sequence: TGTGCCAGTAGTCCCACAGGTACTGGGGCCAACGTCCTGACTTTC.

The CDR3 nucleotides read TGTGCCTGCATGGGGACTAGGTGGGAGCAGTACTTC. Translated, it gives CACMGTRWEQYF. This rearrangement joins TRBV28 to TRBJ2-7; TRBD2 matches 8 bases. The CDR3 covers 12 residues. Losses at the gene ends were 11 bases for V and 7 bases for J; bases not matched to a gene: 10. CDR1 MDHEN and CDR2 SYDVKM come from the germline V gene.

The genes are TRBV18 and TRBJ2-7; possible D gene TRBD1, 6 bases. Germline assignment: CDR1 KGHSH and CDR2 LQKENI. Trimming took 8 bases from V and 5 from J, leaving 22 bases between them. The CDR3 runs to 15 residues. For the CDR3, the DNA is TGTGCCAGCACACAATTAAAGACAGGTCTCCACGAGCAGTACTTC. The encoded protein is CASTQLKTGLHEQYF.

CDR3 region: CASSYLPLEGTGAEQYF. DNA of the CDR3: TGTGCCAGCAGCTACCTCCCCTTGGAGGGAACGGGCGCTGAGCAGTACTTC. The chain links TRBV11-2 to TRBJ2-7; D is perhaps TRBD2 (6 bases). From germline, CDR1 is SGHAT and CDR2 FQNNGV. Trimming stripped 4 bases from V and 7 bases from J, with 26 bases between. The CDR3 has 17 amino acids. The entire variable domain, with the rest obtained from reference TRBV11-2 and TRBJ2-7, is as follows: EAGVAQSPRYKIIEKRQSVAFWCNPISGHATLYWYQQILGQGPKLLIQFQNNGVVDDSQLPKDRFSAERLKGVDSTLKIQPAKLEDSAVYLCASSYLPLEGTGAEQYFGPGTRLTVT.

V and J are TRBV27 and TRBJ2-1; D not certain. V gave up 0 bases and J gave up 8 bases, with 5 bases separating them. The CDR3 is made up of 12 amino acids. Germline CDR1 is MNHEY and CDR2 is SMNVEV (reference sequence). This CDR3 is CASSLSQDEQFF. Written as DNA, the CDR3 is TGTGCCAGCAGTTTATCCCAGGATGAGCAGTTCTTC.

The chain has TRBV9 and TRBJ1-1; D perhaps matches TRBD1 (5 bases). With 7 bases removed from V and 5 bases from J, the gap between germline ends came to 15 bases. The CDR3 sequence is 13 residues long. Germline-derived CDR1 and CDR2 are SGDLS and YYNGEE. CDR3 amino acids: CASGGEAGTEAFF. CDR3 in DNA: TGTGCCAGCGGGGGGGAGGCGGGGACTGAAGCTTTCTTT.

This rearrangement joins TRBV28 to TRBJ2-3, with D perhaps matching TRBD2 (7 bases). V dropped 10 bases and J dropped 3 bases, with 14 bases sitting between them. Germline lookup yields CDR1 MDHEN and CDR2 SYDVKM. The CDR3 totals 13 residues. The CDR3 region is CAMGGLFTDTQYF. The CDR3 nucleotides are TGTGCCATGGGGGGGCTGTTTACAGATACGCAGTATTTT.

Written as DNA, the CDR3 is TGCGCCAGCAGCTTGGTTGCAGGGGGCTTAGGGATGAACACTGAAGCTTTCTTT. The encoded protein is CASSLVAGGLGMNTEAFF. The V and J genes are TRBV5-1 and TRBJ1-1, with 8 bases fitting TRBD1. The CDR3 spans 18 residues. Trimming took 0 bases from V and 0 from J; bases not matched to a gene: 10. Per germline, CDR1 SGHRS and CDR2 YFSETQ.

The V and J genes are TRBV2 and TRBJ1-1, with TRBD1 matching 10 bases. CDR1 is SNHLY, CDR2 FYNNEI, per germline. The CDR3 has 14 amino acids. V trimming: 7 bases; J trimming: 4 bases; junction bases outside the gene matches: 6. CDR3 sequence: CASKTDRGSTEAFF. In DNA, the CDR3 is TGTGCCAGCAAGACGGACAGGGGGTCCACTGAAGCTTTCTTT.

This clone was counted a few times. The chain employs TRBV4-1 and TRBJ2-7; the D is unclear. Germline V gene data show CDR1 as MGHRA and CDR2 as YSYEKL. Trimming pared 0 bases from V and 2 bases from J, leaving 14 bases between. The CDR3 length is 16 residues. The CDR3 DNA follows: TGCGCCAGCAGCCAAGAAGGTGCGGTGGCCCCCTACGAGCAGTACTTC. It specifies CASSQEGAVAPYEQYF.

This rearrangement joins TRBV6-5 to TRBJ2-5; 8 bases agree with TRBD1. The J segment lost 5 bases and the V segment lost 2 bases, leaving 7 bases of the junction unmatched. Germline V lookup: CDR1 MNHEY, CDR2 SVGAGI. The CDR3 is 15 amino acids. This CDR3 reads CASSYTPGGEETQYF. DNA of the CDR3: TGTGCCAGCAGTTACACCCCAGGGGGCGAGGAGACCCAGTACTTC.

The chain carries TRBV13 and TRBJ1-2; the D is unclear. This CDR3 has 15 amino acids. Germline V gene data show CDR1 as PRHDT and CDR2 as FYEKMQ (reference sequence). V was trimmed by 7 bases and J by 2 bases, leaving 17 bases between them. The CDR3 region has the DNA TGTGCCAGCACCTTCTTGGTTACAGAGAACTATGGCTACACCTTC. Translated: CASTFLVTENYGYTF.

The gene calls are TRBV30 and TRBJ1-5; D perhaps matches TRBD1 (5 bases). There are 13 residues in the CDR3. Germline V gives CDR1 GTSNPN, CDR2 SVGIG (reference sequence). Trimming took 5 bases from V and 4 from J, leaving 12 bases between them. CDR3 loop: CAWAPGLNQPQHF. In DNA form, the CDR3 reads TGTGCCTGGGCCCCAGGGTTGAATCAGCCCCAGCATTTT. Using reference TRBV30 and TRBJ1-5 for the parts outside the CDR3, the full variable domain is SQTIHQWPATLVQPVGSPLSLECTVEGTSNPNLYWYRQAAGRGLQLLFYSVGIGQISSEVPQNLSASRPQDRQFILSSKKLLLSDSGFYLCAWAPGLNQPQHFGDGTRLSIL.

J is TRBJ2-3 and V is TRBV20-1, with 8 bases that match TRBD1. Germline CDR1 DFQATT, CDR2 SNEGSKA (reference sequence). V was clipped by 3 bases and J by 9 bases; unmatched bases: 2. The CDR3 totals 11 residues. The CDR3 here is CSARTGDTQYF. CDR3 nucleotides: TGCAGTGCTAGGACAGGGGACACGCAGTATTTT.

Remarks on this clone: The junction shows a germline mismatch at one end, possibly a read error. Here the CDR3 reads CASRPGQEGVGKLLF. As DNA, the CDR3 is TGTGCCAGCAGACCCGGACAGGAGGGTGTTGGAAAACTGCTTTTT. The chain is built from TRBV6-6 and TRBJ1-4; the match to TRBD1 covers 7 bases. The CDR3 loop spans 15 amino acids. Germline CDR1 MNHNY, CDR2 SVGAGI (reference sequence).

This clone showed up just a few times. The chain has TRBV4-2 and TRBJ1-1, with a weak D call TRBD1 (5 bases). Germline assignment: CDR1 LGHNA and CDR2 YNFKEQ. This CDR3 region has 13 residues. CDR3 nucleotides: TGTGCATGTTCGGGCAGGGCAAACACTGAAGCTTTCTTT. The encoded protein is CACSGRANTEAFF.

This clone was observed once. This rearrangement joins TRBV9 to TRBJ2-3; D gene ambiguous. The CDR3 consists of 14 residues. Germline values: CDR1 SGDLS, CDR2 YYNGEE. Deletions cut 2 bases from V and 4 bases from J, with 11 bases between. The CDR3 region is CASSVEGAADTQYF. CDR3 sequence (DNA): TGTGCCAGCAGCGTGGAAGGAGCCGCAGATACGCAGTATTTT.

In DNA, the CDR3 is TGTGCCAGCAGTGACGGGGGGACAGGGGGCATGAATGGCTACACCTTC. This encodes CASSDGGTGGMNGYTF. The chain recombines TRBV6-4 with TRBJ1-2; 12 nucleotides match TRBD1. The CDR3 is made up of 16 amino acids. The germline V gene encodes CDR1 MRHNA and CDR2 SNTAGT. V lost 2 bases to trimming and J lost 6 bases; unmatched junction nucleotides: 7.

This clone was seen once. The J gene is TRBJ1-2, the V gene TRBV2, with 8 nucleotides matching TRBD1. Germline V gene sequence: CDR1 SNHLY, CDR2 FYNNEI. This CDR3 is built from 19 residues. V gave up 4 bases and J gave up 0 bases; unmatched junction bases: 16. In nucleotides, the CDR3 is TGTGCCAGCAGTGCTTTGATTTGGGACAGGAGTTTATCTAACTATGGCTACACCTTC. Its protein is CASSALIWDRSLSNYGYTF.

The V call is TRBV7-3, the J call TRBJ2-5, with D maybe TRBD2 (5 bases). The ends were cut back, 0 bases at V and 5 bases at J, with 16 bases in the middle. The CDR3 runs to 16 residues. Germline-derived CDR1 and CDR2 are SGHTA and FQGTGA. The CDR3 loop is CASSLTGSGSLETQYF. The DNA of the CDR3 is TGTGCCAGCAGCTTAACCGGTAGTGGGAGTCTCGAGACCCAGTACTTC.

V and J are TRBV29-1 and TRBJ1-2, with D possibly being TRBD1 (5 bases). V was cut by 0 bases and J by 1 base, with 12 bases left in between. This CDR3 contains 15 residues. The germline gives CDR1 SQVTM, CDR2 ANQGSEA. The CDR3 here is CSVEDGGPGNYGYTF. The CDR3 DNA follows: TGCAGCGTTGAAGACGGGGGTCCCGGTAACTATGGCTACACCTTC. The full variable domain, rest sourced from reference TRBV29-1 and TRBJ1-2, is SAVISQKPSRDICQRGTSLTIQCQVDSQVTMMFWYRQQPGQSLTLIATANQGSEATYESGFVIDKFPISRPNLTFSTLTVSNMSPEDSSIYLCSVEDGGPGNYGYTFGSGTRLTVV.

The rearrangement uses TRBV5-6 and TRBJ1-3, with a tentative D call TRBD1 (6 bases). The CDR3 has 15 amino acids. The V end lost 1 base, the J end lost 4 bases, and 12 bases lay between the germline ends. The germline V gene encodes CDR1 SGHDT and CDR2 YYEEEE. In DNA, the CDR3 is TGTGCCAGCAGCTTGAGCGGGGGGGCCGGAAACACCATATATTTT. Its protein product is CASSLSGGAGNTIYF.